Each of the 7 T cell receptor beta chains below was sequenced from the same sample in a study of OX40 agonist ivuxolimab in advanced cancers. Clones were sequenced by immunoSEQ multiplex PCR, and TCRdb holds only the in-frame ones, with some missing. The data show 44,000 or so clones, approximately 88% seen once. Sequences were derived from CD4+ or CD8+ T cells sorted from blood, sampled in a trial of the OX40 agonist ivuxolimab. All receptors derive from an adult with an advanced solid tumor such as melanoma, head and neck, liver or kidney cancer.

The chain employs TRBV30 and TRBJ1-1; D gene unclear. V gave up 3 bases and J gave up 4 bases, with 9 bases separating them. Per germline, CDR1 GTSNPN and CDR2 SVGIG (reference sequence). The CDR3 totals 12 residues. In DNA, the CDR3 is TGTGCCTGGAGGCTCAGTATCACTGAAGCTTTCTTT. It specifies CAWRLSITEAFF.

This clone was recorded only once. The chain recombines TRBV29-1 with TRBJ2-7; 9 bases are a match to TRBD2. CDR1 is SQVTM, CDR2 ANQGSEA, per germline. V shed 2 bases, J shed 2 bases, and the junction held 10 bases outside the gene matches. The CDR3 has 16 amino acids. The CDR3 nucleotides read TGCAGCGTTGAACTGTCGGTGGGCGGGAGGGCCTACGAGCAGTACTTC. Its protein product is CSVELSVGGRAYEQYF.

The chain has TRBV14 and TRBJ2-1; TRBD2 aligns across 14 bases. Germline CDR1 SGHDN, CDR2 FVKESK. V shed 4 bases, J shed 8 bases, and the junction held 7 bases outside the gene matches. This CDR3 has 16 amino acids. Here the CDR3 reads CASSRGTSGRVDEQFF. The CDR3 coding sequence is TGTGCCAGCAGCCGTGGGACTAGCGGGAGAGTCGATGAGCAGTTCTTC.

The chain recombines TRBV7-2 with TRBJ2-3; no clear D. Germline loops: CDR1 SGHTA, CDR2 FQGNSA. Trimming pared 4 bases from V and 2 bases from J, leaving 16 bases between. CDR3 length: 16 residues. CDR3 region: CASSSAQGPPTDTQYF. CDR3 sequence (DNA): TGTGCCAGCAGCTCCGCCCAAGGGCCCCCCACAGATACGCAGTATTTT.

This CDR3 is CASSKGGAGELFF. CDR3 DNA: TGTGCCAGTAGCAAAGGGGGAGCCGGGGAGCTGTTTTTT. V usage is TRBV19 and J usage is TRBJ2-2, with D possibly matching TRBD1 (6 bases). The CDR3 is made up of 13 amino acids. V lost 6 bases to trimming and J lost 6 bases, with 11 bases between them. Germline V gene sequence: CDR1 LNHDA, CDR2 SQIVND (reference sequence).

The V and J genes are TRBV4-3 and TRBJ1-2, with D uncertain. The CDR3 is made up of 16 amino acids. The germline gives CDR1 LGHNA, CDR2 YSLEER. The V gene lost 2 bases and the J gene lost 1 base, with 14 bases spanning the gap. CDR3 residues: CASSQNPVALNYGYTF. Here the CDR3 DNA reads TGCGCCAGCAGCCAAAACCCAGTTGCTCTTAACTATGGCTACACCTTC.

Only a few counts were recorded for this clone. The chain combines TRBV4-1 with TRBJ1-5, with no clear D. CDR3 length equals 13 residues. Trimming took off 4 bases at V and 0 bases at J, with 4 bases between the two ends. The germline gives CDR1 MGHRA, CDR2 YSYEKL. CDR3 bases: TGCGCCAGCAGCCCGAATAGCAATCAGCCCCAGCATTTT. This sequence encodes CASSPNSNQPQHF.